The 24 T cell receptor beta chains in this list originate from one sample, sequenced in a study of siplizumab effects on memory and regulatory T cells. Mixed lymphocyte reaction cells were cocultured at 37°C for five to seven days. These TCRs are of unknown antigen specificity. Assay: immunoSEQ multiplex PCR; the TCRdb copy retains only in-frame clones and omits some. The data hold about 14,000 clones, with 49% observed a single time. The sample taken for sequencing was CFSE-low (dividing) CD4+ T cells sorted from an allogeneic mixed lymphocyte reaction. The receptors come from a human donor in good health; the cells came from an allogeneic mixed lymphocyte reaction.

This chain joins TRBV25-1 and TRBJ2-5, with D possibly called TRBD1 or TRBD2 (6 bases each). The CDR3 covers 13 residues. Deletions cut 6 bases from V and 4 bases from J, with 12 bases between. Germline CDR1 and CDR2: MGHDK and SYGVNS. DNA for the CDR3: TGTGCCAGCAGAAGGGGGGTCCCAGAGACCCAGTACTTC. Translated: CASRRGVPETQYF. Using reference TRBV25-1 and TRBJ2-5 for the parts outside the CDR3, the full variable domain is EADIYQTPRYLVIGTGKKITLECSQTMGHDKMYWYQQDPGMELHLIHYSYGVNSTEKGDLSSESTVSRIRTEHFPLTLESARPSHTSQYLCASRRGVPETQYFGPGTRLLVL.

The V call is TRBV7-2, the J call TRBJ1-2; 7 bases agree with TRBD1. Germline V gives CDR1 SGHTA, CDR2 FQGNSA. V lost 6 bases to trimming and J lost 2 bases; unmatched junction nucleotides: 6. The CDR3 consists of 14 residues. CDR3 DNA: TGTGCCAGCAGTAGCCAGGGACAGAACTATGGCTACACCTTC. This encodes CASSSQGQNYGYTF.

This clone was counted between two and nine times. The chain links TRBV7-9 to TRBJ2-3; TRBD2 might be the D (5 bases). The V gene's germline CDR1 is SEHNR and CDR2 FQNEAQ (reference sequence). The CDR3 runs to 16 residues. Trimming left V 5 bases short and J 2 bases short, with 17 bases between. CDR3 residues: CASSTRLPLSTDTQYF. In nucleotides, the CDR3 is TGTGCCAGCAGCACCCGACTACCATTATCCACAGATACGCAGTATTTT.

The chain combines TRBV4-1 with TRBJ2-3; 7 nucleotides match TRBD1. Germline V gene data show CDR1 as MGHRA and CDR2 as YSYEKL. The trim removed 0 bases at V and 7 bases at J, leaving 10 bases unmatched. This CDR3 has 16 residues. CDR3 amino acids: CASSQELVQGWNTQYF. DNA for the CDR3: TGCGCCAGCAGCCAAGAATTAGTACAGGGGTGGAATACGCAGTATTTT.

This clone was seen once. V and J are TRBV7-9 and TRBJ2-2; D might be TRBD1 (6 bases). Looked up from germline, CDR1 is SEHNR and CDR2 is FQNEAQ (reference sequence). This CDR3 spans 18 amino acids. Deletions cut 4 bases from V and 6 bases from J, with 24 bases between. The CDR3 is CASSSDLLTGQVSGELFF. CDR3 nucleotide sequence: TGTGCCAGCAGCTCAGACCTACTGACAGGTCAAGTATCCGGGGAGCTGTTTTTT. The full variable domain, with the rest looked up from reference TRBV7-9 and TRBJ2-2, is DTGVSQNPRHKITKRGQNVTFRCDPISEHNRLYWYRQTLGQGPEFLTYFQNEAQLEKSRLLSDRFSAERPKGSFSTLEIQRTEQGDSAMYLCASSSDLLTGQVSGELFFGEGSRLTVL.

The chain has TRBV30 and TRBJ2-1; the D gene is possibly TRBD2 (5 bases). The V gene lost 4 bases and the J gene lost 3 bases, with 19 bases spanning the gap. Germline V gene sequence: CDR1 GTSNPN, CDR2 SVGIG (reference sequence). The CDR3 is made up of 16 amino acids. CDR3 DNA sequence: TGTGCCTGGAAGGGTCGAGCGGCCCGATTCTACAATGAGCAGTTCTTC. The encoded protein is CAWKGRAARFYNEQFF.

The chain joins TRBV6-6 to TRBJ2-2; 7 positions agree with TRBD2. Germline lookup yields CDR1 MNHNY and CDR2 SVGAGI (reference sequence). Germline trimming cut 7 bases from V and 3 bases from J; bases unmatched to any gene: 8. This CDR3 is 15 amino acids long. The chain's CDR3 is CASTSGGTYTGELFF. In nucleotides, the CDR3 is TGTGCCAGCACCTCGGGGGGAACCTACACCGGGGAGCTGTTTTTT.

The CDR3 spells CASSPGWGATYEQYF. In DNA form, the CDR3 reads TGTGCCAGCAGCCCGGGGTGGGGGGCTACATACGAGCAGTACTTC. V gene TRBV9 combines with J gene TRBJ2-7; D could derive from TRBD1 or TRBD2 (6 bases each). The germline V gene encodes CDR1 SGDLS and CDR2 YYNGEE. This CDR3 spans 15 amino acids. V lost 4 bases, J lost 4 bases, and 18 bases lay in between.

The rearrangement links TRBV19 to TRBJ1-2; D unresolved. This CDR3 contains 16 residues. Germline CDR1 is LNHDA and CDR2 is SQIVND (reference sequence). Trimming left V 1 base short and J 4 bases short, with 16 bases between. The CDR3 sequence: CASSIGSRRVSYGYTF. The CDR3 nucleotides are TGTGCCAGTAGTATAGGCTCCCGACGCGTTTCCTATGGCTACACCTTC.

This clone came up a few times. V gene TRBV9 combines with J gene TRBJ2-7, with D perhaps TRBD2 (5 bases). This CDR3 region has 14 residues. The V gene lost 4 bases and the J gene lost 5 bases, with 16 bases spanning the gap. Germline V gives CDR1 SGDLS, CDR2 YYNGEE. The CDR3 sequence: CASSPGIIYHEQYF. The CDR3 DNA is TGTGCCAGCAGCCCCGGGATTATTTACCACGAGCAGTACTTC.

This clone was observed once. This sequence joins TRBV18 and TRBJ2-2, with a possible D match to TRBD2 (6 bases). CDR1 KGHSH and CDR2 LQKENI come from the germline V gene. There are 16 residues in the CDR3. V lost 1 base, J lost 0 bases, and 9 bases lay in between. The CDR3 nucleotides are TGTGCCAGCTCACCACTTGGCGGGACGAACACCGGGGAGCTGTTTTTT. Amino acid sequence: CASSPLGGTNTGELFF.

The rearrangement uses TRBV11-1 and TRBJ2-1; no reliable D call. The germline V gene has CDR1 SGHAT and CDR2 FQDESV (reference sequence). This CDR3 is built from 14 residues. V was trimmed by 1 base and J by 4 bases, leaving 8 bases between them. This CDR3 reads CASSLDGLYNEQFF. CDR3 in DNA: TGTGCCAGCAGCTTAGATGGGTTATACAATGAGCAGTTCTTC.

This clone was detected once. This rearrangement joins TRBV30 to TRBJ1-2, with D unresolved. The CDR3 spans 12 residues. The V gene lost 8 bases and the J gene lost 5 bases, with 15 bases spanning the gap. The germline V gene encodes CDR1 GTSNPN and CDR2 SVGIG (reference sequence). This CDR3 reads CALGGPSYGYTF. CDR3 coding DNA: TGTGCCCTCGGAGGGCCATCATATGGCTACACCTTC.

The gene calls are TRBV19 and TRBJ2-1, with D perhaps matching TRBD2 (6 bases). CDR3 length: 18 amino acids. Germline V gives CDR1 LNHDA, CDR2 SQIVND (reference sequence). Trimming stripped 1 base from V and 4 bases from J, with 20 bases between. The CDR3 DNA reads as TGTGCCAGTAGTATAGGCCGGATGATTCAGCGGGTATACAATGAGCAGTTCTTC. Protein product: CASSIGRMIQRVYNEQFF.

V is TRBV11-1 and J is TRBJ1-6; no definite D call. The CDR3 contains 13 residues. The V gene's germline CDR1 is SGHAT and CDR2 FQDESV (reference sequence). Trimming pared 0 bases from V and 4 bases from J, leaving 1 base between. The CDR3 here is CASSLAYNSPLHF. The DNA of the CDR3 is TGTGCCAGCAGCTTAGCGTATAATTCACCCCTCCACTTT.

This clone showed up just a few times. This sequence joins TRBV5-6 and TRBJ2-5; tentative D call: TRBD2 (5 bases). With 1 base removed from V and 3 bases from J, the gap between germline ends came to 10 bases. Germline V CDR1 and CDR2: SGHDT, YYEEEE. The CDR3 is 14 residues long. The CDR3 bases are TGTGCCAGCAGCTTGTCGCCGCGGGAAGAGACCCAGTACTTC. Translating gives CASSLSPREETQYF. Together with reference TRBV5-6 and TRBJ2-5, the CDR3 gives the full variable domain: DAGVTQSPTHLIKTRGQQVTLRCSPKSGHDTVSWYQQALGQGPQFIFQYYEEEERQRGNFPDRFSGHQFPNYSSELNVNALLLGDSALYLCASSLSPREETQYFGPGTRLLVL.

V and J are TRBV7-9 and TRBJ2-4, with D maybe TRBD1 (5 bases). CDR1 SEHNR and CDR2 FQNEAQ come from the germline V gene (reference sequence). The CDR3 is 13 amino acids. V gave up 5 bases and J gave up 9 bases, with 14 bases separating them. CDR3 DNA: TGTGCCAGCAGCATACCAGGGTTAGGCATTCAGTACTTC. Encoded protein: CASSIPGLGIQYF.

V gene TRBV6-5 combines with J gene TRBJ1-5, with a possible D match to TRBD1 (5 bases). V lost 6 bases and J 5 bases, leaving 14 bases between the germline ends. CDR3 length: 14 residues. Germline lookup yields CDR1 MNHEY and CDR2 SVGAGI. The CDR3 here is CASRLTVADQPQHF. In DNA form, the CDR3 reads TGTGCCAGCAGATTGACAGTCGCGGATCAGCCCCAGCATTTT.

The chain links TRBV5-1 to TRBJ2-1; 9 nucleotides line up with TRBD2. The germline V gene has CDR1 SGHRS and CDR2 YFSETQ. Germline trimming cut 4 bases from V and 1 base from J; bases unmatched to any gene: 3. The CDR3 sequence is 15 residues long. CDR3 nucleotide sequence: TGCGCCAGCAGCCGCGGGGGGGCGTCCTACAATGAGCAGTTCTTC. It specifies CASSRGGASYNEQFF.

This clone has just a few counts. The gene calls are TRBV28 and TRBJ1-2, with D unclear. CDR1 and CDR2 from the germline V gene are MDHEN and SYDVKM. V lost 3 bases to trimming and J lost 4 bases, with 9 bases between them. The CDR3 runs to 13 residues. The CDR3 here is CASSFRGSYGYTF. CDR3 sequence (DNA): TGTGCCAGCAGTTTCCGGGGTTCCTATGGCTACACCTTC.

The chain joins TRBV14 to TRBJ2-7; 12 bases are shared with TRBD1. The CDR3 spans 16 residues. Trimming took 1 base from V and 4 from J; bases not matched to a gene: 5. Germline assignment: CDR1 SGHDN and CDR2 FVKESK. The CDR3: CASSQVGTGGRYEQYF. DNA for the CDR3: TGTGCCAGCAGCCAAGTCGGGACAGGGGGCAGGTACGAGCAGTACTTC.

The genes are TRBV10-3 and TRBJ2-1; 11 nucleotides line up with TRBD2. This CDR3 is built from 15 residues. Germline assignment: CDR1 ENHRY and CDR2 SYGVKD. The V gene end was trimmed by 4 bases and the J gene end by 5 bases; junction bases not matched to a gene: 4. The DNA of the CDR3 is TGTGCCATCAGTGTGACTAGCGGGAATGACAATGAGCAGTTCTTC. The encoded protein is CAISVTSGNDNEQFF.

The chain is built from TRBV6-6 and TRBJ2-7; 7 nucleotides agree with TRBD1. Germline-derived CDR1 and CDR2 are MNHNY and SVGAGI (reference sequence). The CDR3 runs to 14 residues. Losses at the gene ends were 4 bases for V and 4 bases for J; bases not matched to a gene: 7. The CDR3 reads CASSSRTGLYEQYF. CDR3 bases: TGTGCCAGCAGTTCCCGGACAGGTTTATACGAGCAGTACTTC.

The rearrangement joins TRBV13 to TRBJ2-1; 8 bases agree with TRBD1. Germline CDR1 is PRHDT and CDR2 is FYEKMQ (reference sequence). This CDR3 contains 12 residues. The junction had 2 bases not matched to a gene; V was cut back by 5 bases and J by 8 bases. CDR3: CASSRQGHEQFF. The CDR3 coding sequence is TGTGCCAGCAGCCGACAGGGGCATGAGCAGTTCTTC.